This T cell receptor beta chain appears in the sequencing data of a study of shared T cell receptors in the human thymus. This CDR3 is built from 17 residues. V trimming: 4 bases; J trimming: 1 base; junction bases outside the gene matches: 11. CDR1 is SGHRS, CDR2 YFSETQ, per germline. Here immunoSEQ multiplex PCR was the method, and the copy in TCRdb shows in-frame clones only, minus some. The sample yields hundreds of thousands of clones, roughly 90% seen once. A further study also used this sample, focusing on human thymus T cells.

The sequence came from a boy under two years old with a congenital heart defect. Material for sequencing was thymocytes. This chain joins TRBV5-1 and TRBJ2-7; 10 nucleotides agree with TRBD2. CDR3 DNA: TGCGCCAGCAGCCCTCGGACTAGCGGTGGCCTTTCCTACGAGCAGTACTTC. It specifies CASSPRTSGGLSYEQYF.